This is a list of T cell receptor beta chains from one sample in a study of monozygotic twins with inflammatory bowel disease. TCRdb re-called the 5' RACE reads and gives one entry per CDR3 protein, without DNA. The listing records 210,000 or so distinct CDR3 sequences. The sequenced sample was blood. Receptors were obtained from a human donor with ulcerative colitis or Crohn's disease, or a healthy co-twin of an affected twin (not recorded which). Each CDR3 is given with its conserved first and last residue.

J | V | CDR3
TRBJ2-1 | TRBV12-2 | CASRLAIRQHNEQFF
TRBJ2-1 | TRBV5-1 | CASSLGTVGNEQFF
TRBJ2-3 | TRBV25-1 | CASSVLGSGTDTQYF
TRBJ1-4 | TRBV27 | CASSNPRDPGLWKLFF
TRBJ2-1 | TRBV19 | CASSLLAGLYNGQFF
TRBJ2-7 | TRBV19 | CASSPNRGSYEQYF
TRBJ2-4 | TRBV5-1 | CASSPGGQENIQYF
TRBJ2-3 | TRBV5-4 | CASRPPSTGKDTQYF
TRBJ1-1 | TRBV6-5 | CASRLHSNTEAFF
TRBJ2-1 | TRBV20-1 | CSAEDRILEQFF
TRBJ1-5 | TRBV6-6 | CALAGGGNQPQHF
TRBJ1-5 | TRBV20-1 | CSANDGASNQPQHF
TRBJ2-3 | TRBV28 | CASSDFDGGSTDTQYF
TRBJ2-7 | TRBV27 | CASSLFPPDRYFFQDRGGYEQYF
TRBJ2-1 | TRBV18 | CASSPPVGQGSYNEQFF
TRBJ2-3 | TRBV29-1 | CSARLAGGAADTQYF
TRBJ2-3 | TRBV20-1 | CSARDSRAPDTQYF
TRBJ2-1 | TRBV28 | CASRAAYNEQFF
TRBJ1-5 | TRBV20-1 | CSARVHGSRVLNQPQHF
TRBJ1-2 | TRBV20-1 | CSALGGVGKYGYTF
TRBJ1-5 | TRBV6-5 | CASSWKQGEQPQHF
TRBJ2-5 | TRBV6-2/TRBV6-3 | CASSWTSKETQYF
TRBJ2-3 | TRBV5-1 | CASSDPGTNTDTQNF
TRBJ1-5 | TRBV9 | CASSVGPGNGQPQHF
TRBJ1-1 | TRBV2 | CASSGDFTEAFF
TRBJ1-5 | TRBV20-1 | CSARDSGAGNQPQHF
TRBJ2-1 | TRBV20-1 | CSAKDRDTYNEQFF
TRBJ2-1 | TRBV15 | CATSRGTNEQFF
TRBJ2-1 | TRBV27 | CASSLSNLMIEQFF
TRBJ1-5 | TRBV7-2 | CASSLESGVGRPQHF
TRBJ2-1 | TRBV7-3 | CASSRSVGGSSYNEQFF
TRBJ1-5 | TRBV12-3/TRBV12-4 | CASTREFNQPQHF
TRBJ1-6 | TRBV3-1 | CASSQDETYNSPLHF